This T cell receptor beta chain was sequenced for a study of shared clonotypes between healthy human individuals. This clone was seen more than once but under ten times. The germline V gene has CDR1 MGHRA and CDR2 YSYEKL. V was clipped by 4 bases and J by 6 bases; unmatched bases: 6. The CDR3 length is 14 residues. The donors, healthy adults who were HIV-negative, had experienced no recent acute infections or vaccinations. Repertoires were generated with immunoSEQ multiplex PCR, while TCRdb's copy carries only in-frame clones and drops some. The data show 2.3 million or so clones, just over 90% seen once.

The source is a man between 18 and 29 years old in good health. Some clones in this sample may be carry-over from other donors' samples. The chain couples TRBV4-1 to TRBJ1-1; 9 bases map to TRBD1. Sequencing was done on a sample of naive CD4+ T cells from PBMCs. This sample's subset: CD45RA+ positively selected. This CDR3 reads CASSPGTGLAEAFF. CDR3 coding DNA: TGCGCCAGCAGCCCCGGGACAGGGCTTGCTGAAGCTTTCTTT.